This note documents a single T cell receptor (beta chain) sequence. Its binding antigen is unknown. No base-level quality is on record; no much larger clone is a single base apart. These data are taken from a study of patients and donors after allogeneic stem cell transplantation (dated by TCRdb to 2020 to 2022). The CDR3 sequence holds 10 residues, the cysteine and phenylalanine included. Just the 30-base CDR3 DNA is kept, in frame starting at base 1. The germline V gene encodes CDR1 MNHNY and CDR2 SVGAGI (reference sequence). V is reduced by 6 bases and J by 4 bases, leaving a spacing of 3 bases between them. The protocol used for the library was RT-PCR. Data came from a NextSeq 550. TCRdb's own reprocessing of the public reads used fastp at Q25 and MiXCR and kept productive beta chains. CDR3 protein duplicates are merged, each entry listing the most common genes and DNA. The sample yields about 110,000 distinct CDR3 sequences; approximately 40% were counted once. The ten largest account for around 25% of the sample.

The chain uses TRBV6-6 and TRBJ1-1; the D gene lacks a confident call. The sequence came from a human donor who was either an allogeneic HSCT recipient or a stem cell or donor lymphocyte infusion donor (not recorded which). It is not recorded whose cells these are; they may come from a transplant donor. The specimen sequenced was blood, either unsorted or a sorted T cell fraction (not recorded which). The nucleotide sequence reads as follows: TGTGCCAGCAGCGCCACTGAAGCTTTCTTT. Its amino acids are CASSATEAFF.